This T cell receptor beta chain was captured by sequencing in a study of OX40 agonist ivuxolimab in advanced cancers. This CDR3 has 14 amino acids. Looked up from germline, CDR1 is SGHDT and CDR2 is YYEEEE. After removal of 0 bases from V and 9 bases from J, the junction contained 5 bases not matched to a gene. Comments on this clone: What it binds is not known.

Baseline was the first blood sampling point, followed by cycle 4 day 1 and cycle 7 day 1. Produced via immunoSEQ multiplex PCR; TCRdb's table is partial and in-frame only. The sample lists more than 45,000 clones; around 90% were seen once. Overall study findings and caveats: The antigen specificity of the peripheral T cells (those that were expanded) was not determined. Clones of CD4+ and CD8+ blood T cells grew by week 6 at doses of 0.1 to 3.0 mg/kg.

Sample: CD4+ or CD8+ T cells sorted from blood, taken in a trial of the OX40 agonist ivuxolimab. This receptor was taken from an adult with an advanced solid tumor such as melanoma, head and neck, liver or kidney cancer. The chain links TRBV5-6 to TRBJ2-1; TRBD2 agrees at 8 bases. CDR3 DNA sequence: TGTGCCAGCAGCTTGGGACTAGCGATAGCTGAGCAGTTCTTC. It codes for CASSLGLAIAEQFF.